This TCR beta chain was sequenced in a study of T cell responses to AZD1222 COVID-19 vaccine. Method: immunoSEQ multiplex PCR; TCRdb's copy keeps in-frame clones and lacks some. The data show about 120,000 clones, approximately 86% seen once. The CDR3 is 17 residues long. V was clipped by 0 bases and J by 1 base, with 16 bases between them. Germline V CDR1 and CDR2: SGHRS, YFSETQ. The rearrangement links TRBV5-1 to TRBJ1-1; D may be TRBD1 (5 bases). The clonotype was recovered from an adult who received the AZD1222 COVID-19 vaccine. Sample: peripheral blood, taken 28 days after the second AZD1222 dose. CDR3 bases: TGCGCCAGCAGCTTGGCTATCAGGGCTCCGGGGAACACTGAAGCTTTCTTT. Amino acids: CASSLAIRAPGNTEAFF.